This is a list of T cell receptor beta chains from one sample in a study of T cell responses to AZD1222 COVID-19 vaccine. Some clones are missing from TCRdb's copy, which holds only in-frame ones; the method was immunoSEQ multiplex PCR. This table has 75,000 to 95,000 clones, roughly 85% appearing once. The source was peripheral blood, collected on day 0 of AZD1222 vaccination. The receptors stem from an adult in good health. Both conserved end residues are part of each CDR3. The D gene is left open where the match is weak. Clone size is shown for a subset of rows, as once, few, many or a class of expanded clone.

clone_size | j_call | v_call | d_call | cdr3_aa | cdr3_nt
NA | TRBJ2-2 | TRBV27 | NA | CASSLPGPGSTGELFF | TGTGCCAGCAGTTTGCCGGGGCCAGGATCCACCGGGGAGCTGTTTTTT
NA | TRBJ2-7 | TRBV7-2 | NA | CASSVGGYEQYF | TGTGCCAGCAGCGTGGGGGGTTACGAGCAGTACTTC
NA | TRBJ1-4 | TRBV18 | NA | CASSLGHSGDEKLFF | TGTGCCAGCTCTCTTGGACATTCTGGGGATGAAAAACTGTTTTTT
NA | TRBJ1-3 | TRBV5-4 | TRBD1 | CASSWDSSGNTIYF | TGTGCCAGCAGCTGGGACAGCTCTGGAAACACCATATATTTT
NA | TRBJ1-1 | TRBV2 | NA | CASRVRGENTEAFF | TGTGCCAGCAGGGTGCGGGGGGAGAACACTGAAGCTTTCTTT
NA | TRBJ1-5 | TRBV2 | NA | CASRRDSNQPQHF | TGTGCCAGCCGGAGGGATAGCAATCAGCCCCAGCATTTT
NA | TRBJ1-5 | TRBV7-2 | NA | CASSRPGGGPQHF | TGTGCCAGCAGCCGGCCGGGGGGCGGGCCCCAGCATTTT
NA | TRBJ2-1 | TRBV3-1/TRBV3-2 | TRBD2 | CASTGGYNEQFF | TGTGCCAGCACGGGGGGATACAATGAGCAGTTCTTC
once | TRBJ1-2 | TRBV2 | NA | CASSGWGVYGYTF | TGTGCCAGCAGTGGGTGGGGTGTCTATGGCTACACCTTC
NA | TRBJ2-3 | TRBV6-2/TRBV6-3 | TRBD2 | CASSAPSGGADTQYF | TGTGCCAGCAGTGCCCCTAGCGGGGGGGCGGATACGCAGTATTTT
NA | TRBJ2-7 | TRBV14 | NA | CASSQGYEQYF | TGTGCCAGCAGCCAAGGATACGAGCAGTACTTC
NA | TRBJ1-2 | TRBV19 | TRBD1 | CASTPRGGGSANYGYTF | TGTGCCAGTACCCCTCGTGGAGGGGGCTCGGCTAACTATGGCTACACCTTC
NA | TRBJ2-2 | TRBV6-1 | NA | CASSEQGSPGELFF | TGTGCCAGCAGTGAACAGGGATCCCCCGGGGAGCTGTTTTTT
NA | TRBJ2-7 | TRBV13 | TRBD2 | CASSLGTTREQYF | TGTGCCAGCAGCTTGGGGACTACGCGGGAGCAGTACTTC
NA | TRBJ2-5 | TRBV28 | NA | CASATKDFKETQYF | TGTGCCAGCGCTACCAAGGACTTCAAAGAGACCCAGTACTTC
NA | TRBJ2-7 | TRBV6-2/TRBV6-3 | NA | CASSYLRGRSYEQYF | TGTGCCAGCAGTTACTTGAGGGGGAGGTCCTACGAGCAGTACTTC
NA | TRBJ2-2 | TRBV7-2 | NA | CASSLLQRGTGELFF | TGTGCCAGCAGCTTATTACAGAGGGGTACCGGGGAGCTGTTTTTT
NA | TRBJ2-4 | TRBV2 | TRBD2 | CASSEVAGSTSSKNIQYF | TGTGCCAGCAGTGAGGTAGCGGGCTCGACATCCTCCAAAAACATTCAGTACTTC
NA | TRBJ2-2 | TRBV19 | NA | CASSIRGNTGELFF | TGTGCCAGTAGTATCCGGGGGAACACCGGGGAGCTGTTTTTT
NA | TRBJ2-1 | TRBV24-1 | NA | CATSDPRGANHVHNEQFF | TGTGCCACCAGTGATCCACGGGGGGCGAACCACGTGCACAATGAGCAGTTCTTC
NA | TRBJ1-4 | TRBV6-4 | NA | CASSDSGTTHAEKLFF | TGTGCCAGCAGTGACTCCGGGACTACCCATGCTGAAAAACTGTTTTTT
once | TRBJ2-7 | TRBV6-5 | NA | CASSYSLRFYEQYF | TGTGCCAGCAGTTACTCGTTACGCTTCTACGAGCAGTACTTC
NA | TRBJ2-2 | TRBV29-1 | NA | CSVEKGRGSGELFF | TGCAGCGTTGAGAAGGGAAGAGGATCCGGGGAGCTGTTTTTT
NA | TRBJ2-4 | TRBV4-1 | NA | CASSQSPDSDIQYF | TGCGCCAGCAGCCAATCCCCGGACAGTGACATTCAGTACTTC
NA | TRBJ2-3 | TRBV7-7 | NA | CASSPGLLRSDTQYF | TGTGCTAGCAGCCCGGGCCTCCTGAGGTCGGATACGCAGTATTTT
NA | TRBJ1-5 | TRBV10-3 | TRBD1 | CAISADRQGTQPQHF | TGTGCCATCAGTGCGGATCGACAGGGAACTCAGCCCCAGCATTTT
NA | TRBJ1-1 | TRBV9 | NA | CASSLSAVNTEAFF | TGTGCCAGCAGCCTCAGTGCGGTGAACACTGAAGCTTTCTTT
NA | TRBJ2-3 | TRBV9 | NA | CASSFRELGDTQYF | TGTGCCAGCAGCTTCCGGGAGTTAGGAGATACGCAGTATTTT
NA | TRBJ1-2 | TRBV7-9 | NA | CASSKMTGGGIYGYTF | TGTGCCAGCAGCAAGATGACGGGGGGTGGAATCTATGGCTACACCTTC
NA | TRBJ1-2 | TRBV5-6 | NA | CASSLMGARGYTF | TGTGCCAGCAGCTTGATGGGGGCTAGGGGCTACACCTTC
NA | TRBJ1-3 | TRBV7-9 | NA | CASSPDGARNTIYF | TGTGCCAGCAGCCCCGACGGGGCCAGAAACACCATATATTTT
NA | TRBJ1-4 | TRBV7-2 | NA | CASSPWDKGKLFF | TGTGCCAGCAGTCCTTGGGACAAGGGAAAACTGTTTTTT
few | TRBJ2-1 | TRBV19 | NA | CASSITGVGGNEQFF | TGTGCCAGTAGTATCACAGGAGTAGGCGGCAATGAGCAGTTCTTC
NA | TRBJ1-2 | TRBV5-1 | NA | CASSSPYAGADGYTF | TGCGCCAGCAGCTCTCCTTATGCGGGGGCCGATGGCTACACCTTC
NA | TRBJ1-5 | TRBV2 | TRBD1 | CASSDIYRGAGQPQHF | TGTGCCAGCAGTGACATATACAGGGGAGCGGGTCAGCCCCAGCATTTT
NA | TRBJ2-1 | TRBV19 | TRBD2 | CASSSRTAGDNEQFF | TGTGCCAGTAGTTCCCGGACAGCGGGAGACAATGAGCAGTTCTTC
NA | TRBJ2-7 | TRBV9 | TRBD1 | CASSVGQGAGYEQYF | TGTGCCAGCAGCGTAGGACAGGGGGCAGGCTACGAGCAGTACTTC
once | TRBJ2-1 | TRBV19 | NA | CASSTVYNEQFF | TGTGCCAGTAGTACAGTCTACAATGAGCAGTTCTTC
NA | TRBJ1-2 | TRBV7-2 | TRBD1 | CASSQPDRDYGYTF | TGTGCCAGCAGTCAACCGGACAGGGACTATGGCTACACCTTC
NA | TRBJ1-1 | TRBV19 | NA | CASSWSGPGTEAFF | TGTGCCAGTAGTTGGAGTGGGCCAGGCACTGAAGCTTTCTTT
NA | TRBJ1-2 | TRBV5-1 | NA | CASSSPGVGVYGYTF | TGCGCCAGCAGCTCACCGGGAGTTGGGGTTTATGGCTACACCTTC
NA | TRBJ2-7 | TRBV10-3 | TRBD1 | CATTGTGTYEQYF | TGTGCCACCACCGGGACAGGGACCTACGAGCAGTACTTC
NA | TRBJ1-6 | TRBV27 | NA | CASSSTGRIGNSPLHF | TGTGCCAGCAGTTCAACAGGGAGGATAGGGAATTCACCCCTCCACTTT
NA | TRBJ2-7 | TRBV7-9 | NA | CASSPNSNSYEQYF | TGTGCCAGCAGCCCTAACAGTAACTCCTACGAGCAGTACTTC
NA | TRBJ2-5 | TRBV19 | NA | CASNRGPTQETQYF | TGTGCCAGTAATCGGGGGCCAACCCAAGAGACCCAGTACTTC
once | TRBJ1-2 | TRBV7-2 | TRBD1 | CASSLVRGQGSSSGGYTF | TGTGCCAGCAGCTTAGTCCGGGGACAGGGGAGTAGTTCAGGTGGCTACACCTTC
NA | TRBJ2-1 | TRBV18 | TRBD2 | CASSPPGVAYSGAINEQFF | TGTGCCAGCTCACCACCGGGGGTGGCTTATAGCGGGGCCATCAATGAGCAGTTCTTC
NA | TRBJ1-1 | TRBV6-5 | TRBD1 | CASSYSDRVKTEAFF | TGTGCCAGCAGTTACTCGGACAGGGTGAAAACTGAAGCTTTCTTT